The rows below give T cell receptor beta chains drawn from one sample of a study of T cell clones after liver transplantation. TCRdb keeps only in-frame clones here, not all; method: immunoSEQ multiplex PCR. The table lists 55,000 to 80,000 clones, about nine tenths of them singletons, with roughly 2.5% in the top ten. The source was CD4+ T cells from blood, collected before liver transplant. These receptors were obtained from a human donor who received a liver transplant. Both conserved end residues are part of each CDR3. Fields, in order: V gene, J gene, D gene, clone size, CDR3 DNA, CDR3 protein. D genes are given only for firm matches. A clone size is listed for some rows: how often the clone was seen (once, few, many), or a class if it is expanded.

V: TRBV5-1
J: TRBJ2-5
D: TRBD1
size: -
DNA: TGCGCCAGCAGCTTGGAGGGACAGGGTACGGAGACCCAGTACTTC
CDR3: CASSLEGQGTETQYF

V: TRBV5-6
J: TRBJ1-5
D: TRBD1
size: -
DNA: TGTGCCAGCAGCGCGACTCGGACAGGGCTTGGCAATCAGCCCCAGCATTTT
CDR3: CASSATRTGLGNQPQHF

V: TRBV7-2
J: TRBJ2-7
D: TRBD2
size: -
DNA: TGTGCCACCACACTTCTGGCGGGAGAAACCGAGCAGTACTTC
CDR3: CATTLLAGETEQYF

V: TRBV19
J: TRBJ1-2
D: -
size: once
DNA: TGTGCCAGTATCGATAGCCCTCCTAACTATGGCTACACCTTC
CDR3: CASIDSPPNYGYTF

V: TRBV27
J: TRBJ2-1
D: -
size: -
DNA: TGTGCCAGCAGTTTTTCCAGGGGCAATGAGCAGTTCTTC
CDR3: CASSFSRGNEQFF

V: TRBV5-4
J: TRBJ2-5
D: -
size: -
DNA: TGTGCCAGCAGGGCCGGAAAAGAGACCCAGTACTTC
CDR3: CASRAGKETQYF

V: TRBV11-3
J: TRBJ1-2
D: -
size: -
DNA: TGTGCCAGCAGCTTAGATCAGACGGGCTATGGCTACACCTTC
CDR3: CASSLDQTGYGYTF

V: TRBV7-2
J: TRBJ2-3
D: TRBD2
size: -
DNA: TGTGCCAGCAGCTTAGGTTCTAGCGGGATAAGCACAGATACGCAGTATTTT
CDR3: CASSLGSSGISTDTQYF

V: TRBV10-3
J: TRBJ2-7
D: TRBD2
size: -
DNA: TGTGCCGCCTCCGGGACTAGCGGGGGTCCCTACGAGCAGTACTTC
CDR3: CAASGTSGGPYEQYF

V: TRBV5-5
J: TRBJ2-2
D: -
size: few
DNA: TGTGCCAGCAGCTTGGTGGCGGGGACCGGGGAGCTGTTTTTT
CDR3: CASSLVAGTGELFF

V: TRBV7-2
J: TRBJ2-3
D: -
size: -
DNA: TGTGCCAGCAGCAGTAGCACAGATACGCAGTATTTT
CDR3: CASSSSTDTQYF

V: TRBV11-2
J: TRBJ2-1
D: -
size: -
DNA: TGTGCCAGCAGCTCGTGGGTGAATGAGCAGTTCTTC
CDR3: CASSSWVNEQFF

V: TRBV19
J: TRBJ2-7
D: TRBD2
size: -
DNA: TGTGCCAGTCTCGGCGGGAGAGGCGAGCAGTACTTC
CDR3: CASLGGRGEQYF

V: TRBV15
J: TRBJ2-3
D: TRBD1
size: -
DNA: TGTGCCACCAGCAGACCTTCGTTGGACAGGGCTCAGTATTTT
CDR3: CATSRPSLDRAQYF

V: TRBV6-1
J: TRBJ2-7
D: -
size: -
DNA: TGTGCCAGCGGGACAACCTCCTACGAGCAGTACTTC
CDR3: CASGTTSYEQYF

V: TRBV30
J: TRBJ2-7
D: -
size: -
DNA: TGTGCCTGGGGGGACGGTAGGATAACCAACGAGCAGTACTTC
CDR3: CAWGDGRITNEQYF

V: TRBV6-5
J: TRBJ2-7
D: TRBD2
size: -
DNA: TGTGCCAGCAGTTACTCGCCGGGACTAGCGGTCGAGCAGTACTTC
CDR3: CASSYSPGLAVEQYF

V: TRBV5-1
J: TRBJ2-7
D: TRBD1
size: once
DNA: TGCGCCAGCAGCTCCGGACAGGGTTCCTACGAGCAGTACTTC
CDR3: CASSSGQGSYEQYF

V: TRBV2
J: TRBJ1-2
D: -
size: -
DNA: TGTGCCAGCAGTGCAGGGTTCAGTTATGGCTACACCTTC
CDR3: CASSAGFSYGYTF

V: TRBV2
J: TRBJ1-1
D: -
size: -
DNA: TGTGCCAGCAGTGGGGACACTAACACTGAAGCTTTCTTT
CDR3: CASSGDTNTEAFF

V: TRBV2
J: TRBJ2-3
D: TRBD2
size: -
DNA: TGTGCCAGCAGAGGCCCGGCGGGAGAGTCCACAGATACGCAGTATTTT
CDR3: CASRGPAGESTDTQYF

V: TRBV6-1
J: TRBJ1-1
D: -
size: -
DNA: TGTGCCACCTCTGTGGACAGGAACACTGAAGCTTTCTTT
CDR3: CATSVDRNTEAFF